Listed below are T cell receptor beta chains from one sample, sequenced in a study of shared clonotypes between healthy human individuals. Sequenced by immunoSEQ multiplex PCR; TCRdb stores in-frame clones only, minus some. The sample yields 950,000 to 1,100,000 clones, 65% to 80% seen once. Sequences were obtained from memory CD4+ T cells sorted from blood. Source of these receptors: a man aged 18 to 29 in good health. Both conserved end residues are part of each CDR3. The D gene is left open where the match is weak. Clone size is given for some rows only: seen once, a few or many times, or a class if the clone is expanded.

j_call clone_size d_call v_call cdr3_aa cdr3_nt
TRBJ2-2 - - TRBV10-2 CASSVSAWELFF TGCGCCAGCAGTGTCTCAGCCTGGGAGCTGTTTTTT
TRBJ2-3 - - TRBV7-2 CASSLGPSTDTQYF TGTGCCAGCAGCTTAGGTCCTAGCACAGATACGCAGTATTTT
TRBJ1-4 - TRBD1 TRBV5-1 CASGDREREKLFF TGCGCCAGCGGGGACAGAGAAAGGGAAAAACTGTTTTTT
TRBJ2-1 - TRBD1 TRBV19 CASSIDRGRGNEQFF TGTGCCAGTAGTATAGATAGGGGGCGAGGCAATGAGCAGTTCTTC
TRBJ2-2 - - TRBV9 CASSWDSGGTGELFF TGTGCCAGCAGCTGGGACAGCGGGGGTACCGGGGAGCTGTTTTTT
TRBJ2-2 - - TRBV14 CASSQGGTNTGELFF TGTGCCAGCAGCCAAGGCGGGACAAACACCGGGGAGCTGTTTTTT
TRBJ1-2 - - TRBV6-1 CASTPQGINYGYTF TGTGCCAGCACCCCACAGGGAATAAACTATGGCTACACCTTC
TRBJ2-3 - - TRBV9 CASSVSTGPTDTQYF TGTGCCAGCAGCGTGTCGACAGGACCCACAGATACGCAGTATTTT
TRBJ1-3 - - TRBV28 CASSPGTVGNTIYF TGTGCCAGCAGTCCAGGGACCGTTGGAAACACCATATATTTT
TRBJ1-1 - - TRBV6-5 CASSLGPLNTEAFF TGTGCCAGCAGTCTCGGACCCCTTAACACTGAAGCTTTCTTT
TRBJ1-2 - - TRBV5-6 CASSLEEGNYGYTF TGTGCCAGCAGCTTGGAAGAGGGCAACTATGGCTACACCTTC
TRBJ1-4 few - TRBV2 CASTGGRGEKLFF TGTGCCAGCACCGGAGGTAGAGGAGAAAAACTGTTTTTT
TRBJ2-3 - - TRBV7-9 CASSPQGNVGDTQYF TGTGCCAGCAGCCCGCAGGGCAACGTGGGAGATACGCAGTATTTT
TRBJ2-5 - TRBD1 TRBV25-1 CASAGRGETQYF TGTGCCAGCGCGGGCAGGGGGGAGACCCAGTACTTC
TRBJ1-2 - - TRBV28 CASRSGTHYGYTF TGTGCCAGCAGATCCGGGACGCATTATGGCTACACCTTC
TRBJ2-3 - - TRBV2 CASSGGGGPQYF TGTGCCAGCAGTGGAGGCGGGGGCCCGCAGTATTTT
TRBJ2-7 - TRBD1 TRBV18 CASSGQSNEQYF TGTGCCAGTTCGGGACAGTCCAACGAGCAGTACTTC
TRBJ2-5 once - TRBV28 CASSLGFSMYQETQYF TGTGCCAGCAGTTTAGGCTTTTCAATGTACCAAGAGACCCAGTACTTC
TRBJ2-1 - TRBD2 TRBV7-7 CASSLSAGGEQFF TGTGCTAGCAGCTTATCAGCGGGGGGTGAGCAGTTCTTC
TRBJ2-4 few - TRBV21-1 CASSKEGGAKNIQYF TGTGCCAGCAGCAAAGAGGGGGGAGCCAAAAACATTCAGTACTTC
TRBJ2-1 few - TRBV28 CASSLDPSGLGVNNEQFF TGTGCCAGCAGTCTGGATCCCTCGGGACTGGGGGTGAACAATGAGCAGTTCTTC
TRBJ1-5 - TRBD1 TRBV5-6 CASSYGTGVNQPQHF TGTGCCAGCAGCTATGGGACAGGGGTCAATCAGCCCCAGCATTTT
TRBJ2-7 few - TRBV27 CASSLGTLVPYEQYF TGTGCCAGCAGTTTAGGGACGCTGGTCCCCTACGAGCAGTACTTC
TRBJ1-5 - - TRBV5-8 CASRLDSYNQPQHF TGTGCCAGCAGATTAGACAGTTACAATCAGCCCCAGCATTTT
TRBJ1-2 - TRBD1 TRBV2 CASREQGQGYTF TGTGCCAGCAGGGAACAGGGGCAAGGCTACACCTTC
TRBJ1-1 - - TRBV7-3 CASSPGRNTEAFF TGTGCCAGCAGCCCCGGACGGAACACTGAAGCTTTCTTT
TRBJ1-5 - - TRBV30 CAWSEGLGQPQHF TGTGCCTGGAGTGAGGGCTTGGGTCAGCCCCAGCATTTT
TRBJ2-1 - - TRBV6-1 CASSGPGRGGNEQFF TGTGCCAGCAGTGGTCCCGGGAGAGGGGGGAATGAGCAGTTCTTC
TRBJ2-7 - TRBD2 TRBV5-6 CASSRGGNNEQYF TGTGCCAGCAGCCGGGGGGGAAACAACGAGCAGTACTTC
TRBJ2-1 - - TRBV4-3 CASSQDLNAAEFF TGCGCCAGCAGCCAAGATCTCAACGCGGCGGAGTTCTTC
TRBJ1-1 once - TRBV2 CASSEQRATNTEAFF TGTGCCAGCAGTGAACAGCGGGCGACGAACACTGAAGCTTTCTTT
TRBJ2-1 - TRBD2 TRBV29-1 CSVESREGYNEQFF TGCAGCGTTGAATCCCGGGAGGGTTACAATGAGCAGTTCTTC
TRBJ1-2 few - TRBV4-2 CASSQDPDPANYGYTF TGTGCCAGCAGCCAAGATCCCGACCCAGCTAACTATGGCTACACCTTC
TRBJ2-1 - TRBD2 TRBV7-2 CASSLVRGGYNEQFF TGTGCCAGCAGCTTAGTTCGGGGGGGCTACAATGAGCAGTTCTTC
TRBJ2-1 - TRBD1 TRBV5-1 CASSWATGDFSYNEQFF TGCGCCAGCAGCTGGGCGACAGGGGACTTTTCCTACAATGAGCAGTTCTTC
TRBJ1-2 many - TRBV10-3 CAISAGGGNGYTF TGTGCCATCAGTGCCGGCGGGGGGAATGGCTACACCTTC
TRBJ2-3 - TRBD1 TRBV6-1 CASRRQGSTDTQYF TGTGCCAGCAGAAGACAGGGGAGCACAGATACGCAGTATTTT
TRBJ2-7 - - TRBV7-8 CASSLRDRLSYEQYF TGTGCCAGCAGCTTAAGAGACAGGCTATCCTACGAGCAGTACTTC
TRBJ1-1 - TRBD1 TRBV5-1 CASSLEQGAQEAFF TGCGCCAGCAGCTTGGAGCAGGGGGCGCAGGAAGCTTTCTTT
TRBJ1-4 - - TRBV6-5 CASSPRAGDEKLFF TGTGCCAGCAGTCCTCGCGCGGGAGACGAAAAACTGTTTTTT
TRBJ2-7 many - TRBV30 CAWSWGYEQYF TGTGCCTGGAGTTGGGGTTACGAGCAGTACTTC
TRBJ2-1 - - TRBV7-3 CASSSSGGSYNEQFF TGTGCCAGCAGCTCCTCCGGGGGTTCCTACAATGAGCAGTTCTTC
TRBJ2-7 once - TRBV2 CASRASYEQYF TGTGCCAGCAGAGCAAGTTACGAGCAGTACTTC
TRBJ2-3 - - TRBV18 CASSPRQGTQYF TGTGCCAGCTCACCACGGCAGGGGACGCAGTATTTT
TRBJ1-1 many - TRBV6-5 CASSKTSGTEAFF TGTGCCAGCAGTAAAACGAGTGGGACTGAAGCTTTCTTT
TRBJ1-5 - - TRBV5-1 CASSLEGYQPQHF TGCGCCAGCAGCTTGGAGGGGTATCAGCCCCAGCATTTT
TRBJ1-5 - - TRBV4-2 CASSTPGNQPQHF TGTGCCAGCAGCACGCCGGGGAATCAGCCCCAGCATTTT
TRBJ2-2 - - TRBV10-3 CAIAELWPGELFF TGTGCCATCGCGGAGCTATGGCCCGGGGAGCTGTTTTTT
TRBJ2-1 - TRBD1 TRBV7-3 CASSPDRAYNEQFF TGTGCCAGCAGCCCGGACAGGGCCTACAATGAGCAGTTCTTC
TRBJ2-2 - - TRBV10-1 CASSEARPLATGELFF TGCGCCAGCAGTGAGGCGAGACCGCTAGCCACCGGGGAGCTGTTTTTT
TRBJ2-7 once - TRBV5-1 CASSLALSRYEQYF TGCGCCAGCAGCTTGGCGTTAAGCCGCTACGAGCAGTACTTC
TRBJ1-5 - TRBD1 TRBV5-4 CASSNTGQGNDQPQHF TGTGCCAGCAGTAATACGGGACAGGGGAACGATCAGCCCCAGCATTTT
TRBJ1-5 - - TRBV6-5 CASSYRENQPQHF TGTGCCAGCAGTTACAGGGAGAATCAGCCCCAGCATTTT
TRBJ1-3 - - TRBV18 CASSGSGNTIYF TGTGCCAGCTCGGGTTCTGGAAACACCATATATTTT
TRBJ2-7 - TRBD2 TRBV15 CATRGGSGGSYEQYF TGTGCCACCAGGGGCGGGAGCGGGGGTTCCTACGAGCAGTACTTC
TRBJ1-6 once TRBD1 TRBV5-6 CASSRPTGQGGSPLHF TGTGCCAGCAGCAGACCCACCGGACAGGGCGGTTCACCCCTCCACTTT
TRBJ2-7 - - TRBV11-2 CASSLIPSSYEQYF TGTGCCAGCAGCTTAATCCCCAGCTCCTACGAGCAGTACTTC
TRBJ1-4 - - TRBV7-2 CASSLSQGRNEKLFF TGTGCCAGCAGCTTATCTCAGGGGAGGAATGAAAAACTGTTTTTT
TRBJ2-7 - - TRBV5-8 CASSLVGSLYEQYF TGTGCCAGCAGCCTCGTTGGGAGCCTTTACGAGCAGTACTTC
TRBJ1-4 - - TRBV14 CASSPGGAGVEKLFF TGTGCCAGCAGCCCCGGTGGGGCAGGGGTCGAAAAACTGTTTTTT